A single T cell receptor (beta chain) is shown here with its context. The CDR3 totals 16 residues. Germline values: CDR1 MNHNY, CDR2 SVGAGI (reference sequence). These data come from a study of tumor-infiltrating lymphocytes in oesophageal squamous cell carcinoma. From the PCR reads, TCRdb called clonotypes with MiXCR, one entry per CDR3 protein. Counted here are 9,500 or so distinct CDR3 sequences, roughly three fifths occurring once; the ten biggest clones make up 30% to 40%. The chain employs TRBV6-6 and TRBJ2-5, with TRBD2 identical over 7 bases. The J call may be wrong; the DNA end is better matched by TRBJ2-1. The clonotype was recovered from a male donor with esophageal squamous cell carcinoma. The sample comprised esophageal tumor tissue. The CDR3 nucleotides read TGTGCCAGCAGTTCCTACTATGGCGGGAGTTTATATGAGCAGTTCTTC. Its translation: CASSSYYGGSLYEQFF.